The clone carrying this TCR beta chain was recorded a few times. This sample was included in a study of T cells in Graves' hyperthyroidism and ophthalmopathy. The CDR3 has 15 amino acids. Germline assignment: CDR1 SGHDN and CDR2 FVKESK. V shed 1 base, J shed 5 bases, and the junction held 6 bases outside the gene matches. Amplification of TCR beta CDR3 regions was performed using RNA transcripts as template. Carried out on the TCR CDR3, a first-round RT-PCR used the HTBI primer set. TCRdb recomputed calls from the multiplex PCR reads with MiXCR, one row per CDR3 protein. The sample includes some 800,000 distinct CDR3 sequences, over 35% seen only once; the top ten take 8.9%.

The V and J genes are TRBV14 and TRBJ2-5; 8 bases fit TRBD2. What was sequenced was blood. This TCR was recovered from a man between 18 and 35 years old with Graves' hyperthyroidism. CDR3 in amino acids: CASSQARGARETQYF. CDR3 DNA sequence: TGTGCCAGCAGCCAAGCGCGGGGGGCCAGGGAGACCCAGTACTTC.